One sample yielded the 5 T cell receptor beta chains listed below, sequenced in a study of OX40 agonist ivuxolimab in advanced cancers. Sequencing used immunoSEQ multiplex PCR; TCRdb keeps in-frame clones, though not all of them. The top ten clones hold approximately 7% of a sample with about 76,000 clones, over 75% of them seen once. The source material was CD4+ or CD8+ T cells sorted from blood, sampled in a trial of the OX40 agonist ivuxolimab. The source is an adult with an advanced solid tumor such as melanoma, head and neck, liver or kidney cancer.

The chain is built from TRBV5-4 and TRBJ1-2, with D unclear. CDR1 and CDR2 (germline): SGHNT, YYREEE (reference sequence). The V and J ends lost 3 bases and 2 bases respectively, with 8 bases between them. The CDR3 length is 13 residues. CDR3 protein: CASSSDGNYGYTF. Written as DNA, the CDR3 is TGTGCCAGCAGCTCGGACGGGAACTATGGCTACACCTTC. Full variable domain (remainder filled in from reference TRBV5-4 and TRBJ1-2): ETGVTQSPTHLIKTRGQQVTLRCSSQSGHNTVSWYQQALGQGPQFIFQYYREEENGRGNFPPRFSGLQFPNYSSELNVNALELDDSALYLCASSSDGNYGYTFGSGTRLTVV.

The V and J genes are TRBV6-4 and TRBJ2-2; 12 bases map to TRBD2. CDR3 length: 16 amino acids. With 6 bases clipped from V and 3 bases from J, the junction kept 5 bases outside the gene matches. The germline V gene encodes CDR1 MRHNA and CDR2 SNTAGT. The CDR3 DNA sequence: TGTGCCAGCAGCGCCAGACTAGCGGGGGACACCGGGGAGCTGTTTTTT. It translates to CASSARLAGDTGELFF.

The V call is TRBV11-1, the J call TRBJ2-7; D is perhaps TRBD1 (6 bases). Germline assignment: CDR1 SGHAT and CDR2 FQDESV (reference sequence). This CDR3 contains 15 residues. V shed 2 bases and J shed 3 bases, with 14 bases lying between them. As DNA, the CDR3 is TGTGCCAGCAGCTTACTATCGGACAGAGACTACGAGCAGTACTTC. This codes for CASSLLSDRDYEQYF.

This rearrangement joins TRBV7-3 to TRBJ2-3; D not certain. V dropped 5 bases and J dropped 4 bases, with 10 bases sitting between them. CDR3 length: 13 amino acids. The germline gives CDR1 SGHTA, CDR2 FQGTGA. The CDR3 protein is CASSPRSADTQYF. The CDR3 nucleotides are TGTGCCAGCAGCCCCCGGTCGGCAGATACGCAGTATTTT.

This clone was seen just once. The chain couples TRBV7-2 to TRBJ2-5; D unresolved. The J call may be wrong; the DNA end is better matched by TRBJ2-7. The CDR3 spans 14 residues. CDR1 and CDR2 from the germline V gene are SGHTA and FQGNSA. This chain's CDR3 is CASSLDGNYYEQYF. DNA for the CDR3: TGTGCCAGCAGCTTAGATGGCAATTACTACGAGCAGTACTTC.